The 24 T cell receptor beta chains reported below all come from one sample, sequenced in a study of OX40 agonist ivuxolimab in advanced cancers. Profiled with immunoSEQ multiplex PCR; TCRdb holds only in-frame clones, not every one. The sample shows some 10,000 clones, 76% of them seen only once. The sequencing used CD4+ or CD8+ T cells sorted from blood, collected in a trial of the OX40 agonist ivuxolimab. All receptors come from an adult with an advanced solid tumor such as melanoma, head and neck, liver or kidney cancer.

The chain couples TRBV7-8 to TRBJ2-1, with 9 bases identical to TRBD2. Germline V gives CDR1 SGHVS, CDR2 FQNEAQ. The V gene end was trimmed by 4 bases and the J gene end by 4 bases; junction bases not matched to a gene: 8. The CDR3 contains 16 residues. The DNA of the CDR3 is TGTGCCAGCAGCTCTTCTAGCGGGGTGCCTTACAATGAGCAGTTCTTC. It yields the protein CASSSSSGVPYNEQFF.

This rearrangement joins TRBV18 to TRBJ2-5, with D possibly TRBD1 on 6 matching bases. Deletions cut 4 bases from V and 0 bases from J, with 12 bases between. The CDR3 loop spans 15 amino acids. Germline-derived CDR1 and CDR2 are KGHSH and LQKENI. The CDR3 region is CASSLQGGYQETQYF. DNA of the CDR3: TGTGCCAGCTCACTACAGGGTGGTTACCAAGAGACCCAGTACTTC. Full variable domain (missing parts from reference TRBV18 and TRBJ2-5): NAGVMQNPRHLVRRRGQEARLRCSPMKGHSHVYWYRQLPEEGLKFMVYLQKENIIDESGMPKERFSAEFPKEGPSILRIQQVVRGDSAAYFCASSLQGGYQETQYFGPGTRLLVL.

The count of this clone is one. The chain recombines TRBV7-9 with TRBJ2-7, with TRBD1 matching over 7 bases. J gave up 0 bases and V 4 bases, and 9 bases lay outside the gene matches. CDR1 is SEHNR and CDR2 is FQNEAQ in the germline V gene (reference sequence). The CDR3 extends over 16 amino acids. The CDR3 DNA sequence: TGTGCCAGCAGCTATTCCACAGGGGCGCTCTCCTACGAGCAGTACTTC. Translating gives CASSYSTGALSYEQYF.

This clone was counted a few times. V and J are TRBV5-1 and TRBJ1-1, with TRBD1 as a possible D gene (6 bases). Germline CDR1 SGHRS, CDR2 YFSETQ. The ends were cut back, 1 base at V and 6 bases at J, with 10 bases in the middle. This CDR3 is 13 amino acids long. CDR3 protein: CASSLQGRPEAFF. The CDR3 nucleotides read TGCGCCAGCAGCTTGCAGGGGCGGCCTGAAGCTTTCTTT.

CDR3 protein: CASSQTSGGADTQYF. The CDR3, as DNA: TGTGCCAGCAGTCAGACTAGCGGGGGCGCAGATACGCAGTATTTT. The chain employs TRBV7-3 and TRBJ2-3; 12 bases line up with TRBD2. This CDR3 spans 15 amino acids. V lost 6 bases, J lost 4 bases, and 5 bases stayed unmatched. CDR1 is SGHTA, CDR2 FQGTGA, per germline.

The chain combines TRBV28 with TRBJ2-7; 13 bases map to TRBD2. Germline V lookup: CDR1 MDHEN, CDR2 SYDVKM. This CDR3 contains 16 residues. Trimming removed 6 bases from V and 2 bases from J; junction bases left unmatched: 7. The CDR3 here is CASRRGLAGATYEQYF. In DNA form, the CDR3 reads TGTGCCAGCAGACGTGGACTAGCGGGGGCGACCTACGAGCAGTACTTC. Full variable domain (outside the CDR3, taken from reference TRBV28 and TRBJ2-7): DVKVTQSSRYLVKRTGEKVFLECVQDMDHENMFWYRQDPGLGLRLIYFSYDVKMKEKGDIPEGYSVSREKKERFSLILESASTNQTSMYLCASRRGLAGATYEQYFGPGTRLTVT.

Only a few counts were recorded for this clone. The chain employs TRBV9 and TRBJ2-7, with D unresolved. This CDR3 spans 12 amino acids. The V gene lost 3 bases and the J gene lost 0 bases, with 4 bases spanning the gap. Germline V gene sequence: CDR1 SGDLS, CDR2 YYNGEE. CDR3 coding DNA: TGTGCCAGCAGCGACACCTCCTACGAGCAGTACTTC. It codes for CASSDTSYEQYF.

This chain uses TRBV11-2 with TRBJ1-4; a possible D gene is TRBD1 (5 bases). The CDR3 is made up of 15 amino acids. Per germline, CDR1 SGHAT and CDR2 FQNNGV. V shed 3 bases and J shed 7 bases, with 15 bases lying between them. The CDR3 is CASSLAGGVPEKLFF. The CDR3 nucleotides read TGTGCCAGCAGCTTGGCGGGGGGGGTCCCTGAAAAACTGTTTTTT. Complete variable domain (other parts from reference TRBV11-2 and TRBJ1-4): EAGVAQSPRYKIIEKRQSVAFWCNPISGHATLYWYQQILGQGPKLLIQFQNNGVVDDSQLPKDRFSAERLKGVDSTLKIQPAKLEDSAVYLCASSLAGGVPEKLFFGSGTQLSVL.

V is TRBV7-8 and J is TRBJ2-7; TRBD1 agrees at 8 bases. The CDR3 is made up of 16 amino acids. Germline V gives CDR1 SGHVS, CDR2 FQNEAQ. J lost 1 base, V lost 5 bases, and 10 bases had no gene match. The CDR3 reads CASSAYQGAGSYEQYF. In DNA, the CDR3 is TGTGCCAGCAGCGCCTACCAGGGGGCCGGGTCCTACGAGCAGTACTTC.

This clone showed up just a few times. The chain recombines TRBV27 with TRBJ2-1, with 7 nucleotides matching TRBD1. From germline, CDR1 is MNHEY and CDR2 SMNVEV (reference sequence). This CDR3 has 14 residues. V dropped 5 bases and J dropped 5; count of bases not matched to a gene: 6. The CDR3 region is CASSPRQGNNEQFF. The CDR3 bases are TGTGCCAGCAGTCCCCGACAGGGAAACAATGAGCAGTTCTTC.

The rearrangement uses TRBV7-9 and TRBJ2-3; D is possibly TRBD2 (6 bases). Germline loops: CDR1 SEHNR, CDR2 FQNEAQ (reference sequence). V was pared by 2 bases and J by 0 bases, with 15 bases between. The CDR3 is 17 amino acids. Written as DNA, the CDR3 is TGTGCCAGCAGCTTACCCTACGGGGGAACTAGCACAGATACGCAGTATTTT. Amino acid sequence: CASSLPYGGTSTDTQYF. Variable domain in full (rest from reference TRBV7-9 and TRBJ2-3): DTGVSQNPRHKITKRGQNVTFRCDPISEHNRLYWYRQTLGQGPEFLTYFQNEAQLEKSRLLSDRFSAERPKGSFSTLEIQRTEQGDSAMYLCASSLPYGGTSTDTQYFGPGTRLTVL.

The chain has TRBV4-1 and TRBJ1-4; no reliable D call. Germline V lookup: CDR1 MGHRA, CDR2 YSYEKL. The CDR3 contains 17 residues. The V gene lost 0 bases and the J gene lost 3 bases, with 14 bases spanning the gap. This CDR3 is CASSQDWGGAANEKLFF. The CDR3 region has the DNA TGCGCCAGCAGCCAAGATTGGGGAGGAGCAGCTAATGAAAAACTGTTTTTT.

CDR3 sequence (DNA): TGTGCCAGCAGCTTAGATCCCCGCAGGGGGGTGTACGAGCAGTACTTC. This translates into CASSLDPRRGVYEQYF. The chain carries TRBV11-2 and TRBJ2-7; D may be TRBD1 (7 bases). Trimming removed 0 bases from V and 4 bases from J, with 16 bases in between. Per germline, CDR1 SGHAT and CDR2 FQNNGV. This CDR3 comprises 16 residues.

The V and J genes are TRBV6-5 and TRBJ1-1, with D unresolved. Germline V gene sequence: CDR1 MNHEY, CDR2 SVGAGI. The CDR3 has 15 amino acids. With 0 bases removed from V and 3 bases from J, the gap between germline ends came to 11 bases. The CDR3 sequence is CASSYSIRGDTEAFF. The CDR3 region has the DNA TGTGCCAGCAGTTACTCGATTCGGGGAGACACTGAAGCTTTCTTT.

The chain uses TRBV4-1 and TRBJ2-1; D is unclear. The V gene lost 2 bases and the J gene lost 4 bases, with 6 bases spanning the gap. The CDR3 has 13 residues. CDR1 MGHRA and CDR2 YSYEKL come from the germline V gene. CDR3 region: CASSQSGYNEQFF. CDR3 DNA sequence: TGCGCCAGCAGCCAATCCGGGTACAATGAGCAGTTCTTC.

V usage is TRBV6-1 and J usage is TRBJ2-7; no definite D call. The CDR3 consists of 13 residues. Germline V lookup: CDR1 MNHNS, CDR2 SASEGT. V was cut by 7 bases and J by 0 bases, with 10 bases left in between. The CDR3 DNA sequence: TGTGCCAGCACTGACGCTTCCTCCTACGAGCAGTACTTC. Translating it yields CASTDASSYEQYF.

The chain has TRBV7-9 and TRBJ2-7; D gene unclear. The CDR3 runs to 12 residues. V lost 4 bases and J lost 4, with 8 bases in between. CDR1 and CDR2 from the germline V gene are SEHNR and FQNEAQ (reference sequence). CDR3 in DNA: TGTGCCAGCAGCTCTCGGAATTACGAGCAGTACTTC. Amino acids: CASSSRNYEQYF.

This rearrangement joins TRBV19 to TRBJ2-2; D not resolved. CDR1 is LNHDA and CDR2 is SQIVND in the germline V gene (reference sequence). This CDR3 has 15 residues. With 5 bases removed from V and 3 bases from J, the gap between germline ends came to 13 bases. The DNA of the CDR3 is TGTGCCAGTAGTCTTCCCACTACTTACACCGGGGAGCTGTTTTTT. It codes for CASSLPTTYTGELFF.

In the case of this clone: A single base is all that separates this from a far larger clone, so a read error is likely. The rearrangement uses TRBV29-1 and TRBJ2-7; perhaps TRBD2 as D (5 bases). The CDR3 is 14 amino acids. Germline V gives CDR1 SQVTM, CDR2 ANQGSEA. The CDR3 bases are TGCAGCGTTTCGCACGGAGGTGGGCTGTCACCCCTCCACTTC. Translated: CSVSHGGGLSPLHF.

V and J are TRBV11-2 and TRBJ2-7; 8 nucleotides line up with TRBD1. The length of the CDR3 is 13 residues. Per the germline V gene, CDR1 is SGHAT and CDR2 is FQNNGV. V trimming: 3 bases; J trimming: 6 bases; junction bases outside the gene matches: 4. The CDR3 sequence is CASSFQGAGEQYF. Here the CDR3 DNA reads TGTGCCAGCAGCTTTCAGGGGGCGGGCGAGCAGTACTTC.

The rearrangement links TRBV19 to TRBJ1-4; TRBD1 is a possible D gene (6 bases). Between the trimmed V and J ends, which lost 7 bases and 0 bases, there was a span of 15 bases. CDR3 length: 16 residues. Germline assignment: CDR1 LNHDA and CDR2 SQIVND (reference sequence). CDR3 DNA: TGTGCCAGTAACCAGGGGCGCCTGTCAACTAATGAAAAACTGTTTTTT. Translated, it gives CASNQGRLSTNEKLFF.

This clone turned up a few times. The J gene is TRBJ1-1, the V gene TRBV7-9; 7 bases align to TRBD1. This CDR3 has 14 amino acids. Trimming removed 7 bases from V and 1 base from J; junction bases left unmatched: 6. CDR1 and CDR2 (germline): SEHNR, FQNEAQ (reference sequence). The CDR3 here is CASTTTGQNTEAFF. CDR3 nucleotide sequence: TGTGCCAGCACCACGACAGGGCAGAACACTGAAGCTTTCTTT. Supplemented by reference TRBV7-9 and TRBJ1-1, the full variable domain reads DTGVSQNPRHKITKRGQNVTFRCDPISEHNRLYWYRQTLGQGPEFLTYFQNEAQLEKSRLLSDRFSAERPKGSFSTLEIQRTEQGDSAMYLCASTTTGQNTEAFFGQGTRLTVV.

V usage is TRBV7-9 and J usage is TRBJ1-6, with no clear D. Germline-derived CDR1 and CDR2 are SEHNR and FQNEAQ (reference sequence). Deletions cut 5 bases from V and 7 bases from J, with 9 bases between. This CDR3 region has 13 residues. The CDR3 is CASSSHRNSPLHF. The CDR3 nucleotides read TGTGCCAGCAGCAGCCACAGAAATTCACCCCTCCACTTT.

Only one count was recorded for this clone. The gene calls are TRBV5-1 and TRBJ1-2; possibly TRBD1 for D (5 bases). With 1 base removed from V and 2 bases from J, the gap between germline ends came to 9 bases. Looked up from germline, CDR1 is SGHRS and CDR2 is YFSETQ. The CDR3 is 14 amino acids. CDR3 nucleotides: TGCGCCAGCAGCTTGTTTCAGGGAAACTATGGCTACACCTTC. Translated: CASSLFQGNYGYTF.